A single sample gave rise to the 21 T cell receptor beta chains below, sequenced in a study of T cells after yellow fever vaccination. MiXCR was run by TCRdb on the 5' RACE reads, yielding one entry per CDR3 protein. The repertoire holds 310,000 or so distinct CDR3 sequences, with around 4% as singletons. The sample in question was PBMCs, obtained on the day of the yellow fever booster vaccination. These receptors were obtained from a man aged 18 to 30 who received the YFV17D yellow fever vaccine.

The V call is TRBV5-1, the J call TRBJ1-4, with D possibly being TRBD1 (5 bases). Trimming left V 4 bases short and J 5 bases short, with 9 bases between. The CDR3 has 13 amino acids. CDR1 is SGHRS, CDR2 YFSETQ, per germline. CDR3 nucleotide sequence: TGCGCCAGCAGCCGAGAGGGGAATGAAAAACTGTTTTTT. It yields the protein CASSREGNEKLFF.

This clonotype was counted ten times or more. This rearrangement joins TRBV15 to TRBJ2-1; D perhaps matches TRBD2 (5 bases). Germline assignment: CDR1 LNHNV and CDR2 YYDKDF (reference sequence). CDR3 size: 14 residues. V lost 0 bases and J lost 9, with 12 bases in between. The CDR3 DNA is TGTGCCACCAGCAGAGATGGAGGCCAGTTTGAGCAGTTCTTC. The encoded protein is CATSRDGGQFEQFF. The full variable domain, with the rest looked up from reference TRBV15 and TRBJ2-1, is DAMVIQNPRYQVTQFGKPVTLSCSQTLNHNVMYWYQQKSSQAPKLLFHYYDKDFNNEADTPDNFQSRRPNTSFCFLDIRSPGLGDTAMYLCATSRDGGQFEQFFGPGTRLTVL.

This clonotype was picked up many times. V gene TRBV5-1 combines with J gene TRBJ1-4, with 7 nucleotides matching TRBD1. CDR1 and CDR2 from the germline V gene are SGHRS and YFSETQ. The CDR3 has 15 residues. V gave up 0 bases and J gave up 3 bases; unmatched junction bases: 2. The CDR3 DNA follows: TGCGCCAGCAGCTTGGCGACAGGGTCTAATGAAAAACTGTTTTTT. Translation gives CASSLATGSNEKLFF.

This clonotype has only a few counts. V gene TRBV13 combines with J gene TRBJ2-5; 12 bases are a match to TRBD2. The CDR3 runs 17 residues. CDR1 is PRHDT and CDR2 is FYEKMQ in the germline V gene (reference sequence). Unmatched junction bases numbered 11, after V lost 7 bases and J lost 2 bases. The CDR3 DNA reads TGTGCCAGCATCTCAACAGCCCTAGCGGGGGGGCAAGAGACCCAGTACTTC. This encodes CASISTALAGGQETQYF.

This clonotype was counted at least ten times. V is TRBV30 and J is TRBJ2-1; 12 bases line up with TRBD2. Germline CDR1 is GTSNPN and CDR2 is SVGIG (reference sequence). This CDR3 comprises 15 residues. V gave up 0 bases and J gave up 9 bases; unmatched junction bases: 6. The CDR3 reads CAWSVLVLAGGEQFF. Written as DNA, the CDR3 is TGTGCCTGGAGTGTACTTGTACTAGCGGGGGGTGAGCAGTTCTTC.

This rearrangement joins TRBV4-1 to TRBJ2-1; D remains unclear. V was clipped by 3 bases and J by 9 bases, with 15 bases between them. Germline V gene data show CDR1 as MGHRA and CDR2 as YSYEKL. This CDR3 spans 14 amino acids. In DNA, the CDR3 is TGCGCCAGCAGCCACCCCCTCCTAGTGGGTGAGCAGTTCTTC. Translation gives CASSHPLLVGEQFF.

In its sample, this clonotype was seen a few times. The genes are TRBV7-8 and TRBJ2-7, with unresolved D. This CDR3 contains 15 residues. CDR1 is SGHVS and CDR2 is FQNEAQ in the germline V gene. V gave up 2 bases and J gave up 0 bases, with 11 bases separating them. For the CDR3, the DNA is TGTGCCAGCAGCTTATTCGCCAAAAGCTCCTACGAGCAGTACGTC. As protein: CASSLFAKSSYEQYV.

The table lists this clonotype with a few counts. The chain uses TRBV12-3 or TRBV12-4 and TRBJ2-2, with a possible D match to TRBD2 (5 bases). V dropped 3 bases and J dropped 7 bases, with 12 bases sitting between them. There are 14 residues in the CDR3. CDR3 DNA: TGTGCCAGCAGTTTTTCGGGGTTCGGCGGGGAGCTGTTTTTT. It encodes CASSFSGFGGELFF.

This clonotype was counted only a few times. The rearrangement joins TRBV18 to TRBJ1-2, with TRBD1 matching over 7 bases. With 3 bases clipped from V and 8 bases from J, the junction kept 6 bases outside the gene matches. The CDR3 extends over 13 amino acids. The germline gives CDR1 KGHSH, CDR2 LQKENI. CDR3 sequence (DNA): TGTGCCAGCTCACCGGACAGGCGGAGGGGCTACACCTTC. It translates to CASSPDRRRGYTF. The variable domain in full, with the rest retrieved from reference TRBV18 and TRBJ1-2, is NAGVMQNPRHLVRRRGQEARLRCSPMKGHSHVYWYRQLPEEGLKFMVYLQKENIIDESGMPKERFSAEFPKEGPSILRIQQVVRGDSAAYFCASSPDRRRGYTFGSGTRLTVV.

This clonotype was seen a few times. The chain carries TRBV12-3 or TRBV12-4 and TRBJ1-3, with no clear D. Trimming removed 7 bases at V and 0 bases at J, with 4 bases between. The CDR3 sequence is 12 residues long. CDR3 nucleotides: TGTGCCAGCATGAGCTCTGGAAACACCATATATTTT. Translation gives CASMSSGNTIYF.

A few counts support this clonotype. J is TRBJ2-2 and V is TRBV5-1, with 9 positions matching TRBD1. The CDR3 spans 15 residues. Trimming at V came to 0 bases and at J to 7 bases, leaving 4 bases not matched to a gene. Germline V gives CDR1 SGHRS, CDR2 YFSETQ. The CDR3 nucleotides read TGCGCCAGCAGCTTGGCGGGACAGGGAAACGGGGAGCTGTTTTTT. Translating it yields CASSLAGQGNGELFF.

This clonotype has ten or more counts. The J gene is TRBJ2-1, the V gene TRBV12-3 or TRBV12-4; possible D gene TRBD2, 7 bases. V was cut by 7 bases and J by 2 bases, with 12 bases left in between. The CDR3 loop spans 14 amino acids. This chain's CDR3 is CASTVGGPYNEQFF. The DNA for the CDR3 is TGTGCCAGCACTGTGGGGGGGCCCTACAATGAGCAGTTCTTC.

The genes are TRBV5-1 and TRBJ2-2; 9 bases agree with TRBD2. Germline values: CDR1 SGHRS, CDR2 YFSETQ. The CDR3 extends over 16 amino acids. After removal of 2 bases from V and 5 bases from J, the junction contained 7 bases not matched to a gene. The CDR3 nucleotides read TGCGCCAGCAGCTTCTTTAGCGGGGGTAGGACCGGGGAGCTGTTTTTT. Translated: CASSFFSGGRTGELFF.

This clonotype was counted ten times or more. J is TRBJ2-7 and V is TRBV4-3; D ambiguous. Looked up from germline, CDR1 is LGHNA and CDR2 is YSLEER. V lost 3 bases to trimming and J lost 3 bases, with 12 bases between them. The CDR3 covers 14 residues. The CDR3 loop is CASSQATNYYEQYV. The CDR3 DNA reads TGCGCCAGCAGCCAGGCTACTAATTACTACGAGCAGTACGTC.

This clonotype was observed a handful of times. The DNA for the CDR3 is TGTGCCAGCTCCCAGACTGGGACAGGGGTCACCGGGGAGCTGTTTTTT. This sequence encodes CASSQTGTGVTGELFF. V and J are TRBV18 and TRBJ2-2; TRBD1 aligns across 10 bases. After removal of 6 bases from V and 4 bases from J, the junction contained 8 bases not matched to a gene. CDR1 and CDR2 from the germline V gene are KGHSH and LQKENI. This CDR3 has 16 amino acids.

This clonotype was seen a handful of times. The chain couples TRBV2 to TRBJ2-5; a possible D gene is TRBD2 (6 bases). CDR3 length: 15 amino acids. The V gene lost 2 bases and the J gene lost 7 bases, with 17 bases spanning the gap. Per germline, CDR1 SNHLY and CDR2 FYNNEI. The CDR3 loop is CASSEPPGLSGTQYF. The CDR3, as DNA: TGTGCCAGCAGTGAACCCCCGGGACTGTCAGGGACCCAGTACTTC.

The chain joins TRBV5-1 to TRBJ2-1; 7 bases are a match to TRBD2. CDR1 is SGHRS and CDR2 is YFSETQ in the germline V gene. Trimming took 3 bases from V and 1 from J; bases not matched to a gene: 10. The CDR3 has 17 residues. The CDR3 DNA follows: TGCGCCAGCAGCTCTGTGGTGGACGGGGGGTCCTACAATGAGCAGTTCTTC. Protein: CASSSVVDGGSYNEQFF.

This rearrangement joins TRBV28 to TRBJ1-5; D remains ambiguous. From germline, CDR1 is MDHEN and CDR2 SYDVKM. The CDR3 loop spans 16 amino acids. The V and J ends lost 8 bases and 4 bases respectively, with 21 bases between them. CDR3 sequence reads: CASLLSYRVFNQPQHF. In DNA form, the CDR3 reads TGTGCCAGCCTCCTTTCGTACCGGGTCTTTAATCAGCCCCAGCATTTT.

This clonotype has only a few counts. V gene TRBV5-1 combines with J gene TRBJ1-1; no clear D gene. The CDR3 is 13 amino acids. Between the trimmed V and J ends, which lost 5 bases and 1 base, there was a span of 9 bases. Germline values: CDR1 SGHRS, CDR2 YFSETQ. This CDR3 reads CASRQVGNTEAFF. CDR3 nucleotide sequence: TGCGCCAGCAGGCAGGTCGGGAACACTGAAGCTTTCTTT.

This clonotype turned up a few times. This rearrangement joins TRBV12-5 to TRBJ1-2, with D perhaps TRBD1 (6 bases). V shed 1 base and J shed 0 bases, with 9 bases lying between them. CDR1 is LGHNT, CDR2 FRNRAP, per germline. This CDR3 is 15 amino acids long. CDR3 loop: CASGLAGGPNYGYTF. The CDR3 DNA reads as TGTGCTAGTGGTTTGGCCGGGGGGCCTAACTATGGCTACACCTTC.

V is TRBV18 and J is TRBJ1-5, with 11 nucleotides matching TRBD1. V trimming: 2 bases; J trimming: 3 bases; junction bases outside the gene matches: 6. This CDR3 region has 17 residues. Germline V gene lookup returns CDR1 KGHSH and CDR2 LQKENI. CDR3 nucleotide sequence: TGTGCCAGCTCACCATTTCGAGGACAGGGGGCCAATCAGCCCCAGCATTTT. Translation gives CASSPFRGQGANQPQHF. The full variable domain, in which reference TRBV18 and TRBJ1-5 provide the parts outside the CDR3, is NAGVMQNPRHLVRRRGQEARLRCSPMKGHSHVYWYRQLPEEGLKFMVYLQKENIIDESGMPKERFSAEFPKEGPSILRIQQVVRGDSAAYFCASSPFRGQGANQPQHFGDGTRLSIL.